The sequence of this T cell receptor (beta chain) was determined in a study of blood T cell repertoires in COVID-19. Some clones are missing from TCRdb's copy, which holds only in-frame ones; the method was immunoSEQ multiplex PCR. Among more than 70,000 clones listed, 75% to 95% were seen once. Germline V CDR1 and CDR2: MNHEY, SVGEGT. V was clipped by 4 bases and J by 4 bases; unmatched bases: 6. There are 15 residues in the CDR3. The chain has TRBV6-2 or TRBV6-3 and TRBJ2-3; the match to TRBD2 covers 9 bases. The clonotype was recovered from a woman of 80 years or more with acute or convalescent COVID-19. Material for sequencing was peripheral blood. This chain's CDR3 is CASSWGGGASDTQYF. Here the CDR3 DNA reads TGTGCCAGCAGTTGGGGCGGGGGGGCCTCAGATACGCAGTATTTT.